These 12 T cell receptor beta chains came from one sample sequenced in a study of shared clonotypes between healthy human individuals. This table comes from immunoSEQ multiplex PCR, and its TCRdb copy is limited to in-frame clones, with some not included. The repertoire consists of about half a million clones, with approximately 81% occurring once and the leading ten covering roughly 13%. The specimen was PBMCs. Source of these receptors: a woman between 40 and 50 years old in good health. Some clones in this sample may be carry-over from other donors' samples.

The chain uses TRBV28 and TRBJ1-2, with D perhaps TRBD1 (5 bases). The CDR3 has 14 amino acids. In germline, CDR1 is MDHEN, CDR2 SYDVKM. V shed 5 bases and J shed 6 bases, with 16 bases lying between them. The CDR3, as DNA: TGTGCCAGCAGTCCCCCGTTGGGGGGGGATGGCTACACCTTC. Translated: CASSPPLGGDGYTF.

This rearrangement joins TRBV28 to TRBJ1-4, with a weak D call TRBD1 (5 bases). Germline V lookup: CDR1 MDHEN, CDR2 SYDVKM. V lost 5 bases and J 5 bases, leaving 9 bases between the germline ends. The CDR3 length is 13 residues. CDR3: CASSPWDNEKLFF. CDR3 DNA: TGTGCCAGCAGTCCCTGGGACAATGAAAAACTGTTTTTT.

This clone appeared a single time. Other DNA sequences in this specimen translate into the identical CDR3. The rearrangement joins TRBV25-1 to TRBJ2-3; D gene unclear. Trimming took off 7 bases at V and 10 bases at J, with 12 bases between the two ends. The V gene's germline CDR1 is MGHDK and CDR2 SYGVNS. CDR3 length equals 11 residues. The CDR3 region is CASTQSHAQYF. In DNA form, the CDR3 reads TGTGCCAGCACGCAGTCGCATGCGCAGTATTTT.

In this sample, this clone turned up many times. Other DNA sequences in this sample translate to the same CDR3. V usage is TRBV27 and J usage is TRBJ1-5, with D maybe TRBD1 (6 bases). The CDR3 contains 15 residues. V shed 4 bases and J shed 2 bases, with 12 bases lying between them. Per the germline V gene, CDR1 is MNHEY and CDR2 is SMNVEV (reference sequence). In DNA form, the CDR3 reads TGTGCCAGCAGTTCCGGATCAGGGGGCAATCAGCCCCAGCATTTT. This encodes CASSSGSGGNQPQHF.

This clone was seen a few times. This chain uses TRBV29-1 with TRBJ2-6, with 7 nucleotides matching TRBD1. The germline V gene has CDR1 SQVTM and CDR2 ANQGSEA. V was pared by 6 bases and J by 2 bases, with 10 bases of the junction left unmatched. This CDR3 comprises 16 residues. In nucleotides, the CDR3 is TGCAGCGTGATAAACAGGGGAAGGGCTGGGGCCAACGTCCTGACTTTC. It specifies CSVINRGRAGANVLTF.

The rearrangement joins TRBV5-1 to TRBJ2-3, with D unresolved. Germline-derived CDR1 and CDR2 are SGHRS and YFSETQ. The CDR3 is 13 residues long. Deletions cut 3 bases from V and 6 bases from J, with 11 bases between. In nucleotides, the CDR3 is TGCGCCAGCAGCTCCGCAGATTTTGATACGCAGTATTTT. Translating gives CASSSADFDTQYF.

Ten or more counts support this clone. Other nucleotide sequences from this sample produce the same CDR3. The V gene is TRBV5-1, the J gene TRBJ1-1; 8 bases map to TRBD1. Germline CDR1 SGHRS, CDR2 YFSETQ. The junction had 4 bases not matched to a gene; V was cut back by 4 bases and J by 5 bases. The CDR3 is made up of 13 amino acids. CDR3 DNA: TGCGCCAGCAGCCCAAGGACAGGGACTGAAGCTTTCTTT. This gives the protein CASSPRTGTEAFF. Full variable domain (missing parts from reference TRBV5-1 and TRBJ1-1): KAGVTQTPRYLIKTRGQQVTLSCSPISGHRSVSWYQQTPGQGLQFLFEYFSETQRNKGNFPGRFSGRQFSNSRSEMNVSTLELGDSALYLCASSPRTGTEAFFGQGTRLTVV.

The rearrangement uses TRBV6-5 and TRBJ2-3, with 8 positions matching TRBD1. The CDR3 runs to 15 residues. The ends lost 2 bases at V and 0 bases at J; junction bases unmatched: 1. Germline values: CDR1 MNHEY, CDR2 SVGAGI. DNA for the CDR3: TGTGCCAGCAGTTACGGGACAGGCAGCACAGATACGCAGTATTTT. Translating it yields CASSYGTGSTDTQYF.

The chain links TRBV6-1 to TRBJ2-7; D not certain. V lost 6 bases and J 3 bases, leaving 9 bases between the germline ends. This CDR3 is built from 12 residues. Germline CDR1 is MNHNS and CDR2 is SASEGT. CDR3 nucleotides: TGTGCCAGCAGCGAAAACAACTACGAGCAGTACTTC. This codes for CASSENNYEQYF.

This chain uses TRBV28 with TRBJ1-1; 9 bases fit TRBD1. CDR3 length: 14 residues. CDR1 MDHEN and CDR2 SYDVKM come from the germline V gene. J was trimmed by 6 bases and V by 6 bases; bases with no gene match: 8. The CDR3 protein is CASSPQGAVAEAFF. The CDR3 DNA sequence: TGTGCCAGCAGCCCACAGGGGGCTGTCGCTGAAGCTTTCTTT.

The J gene is TRBJ1-2, the V gene TRBV10-2; D is undetermined. In germline, CDR1 is WSHSY, CDR2 SAAADI. The V gene lost 0 bases and the J gene lost 7 bases, with 9 bases spanning the gap. The CDR3 loop spans 13 amino acids. CDR3 in amino acids: CASSESPLSGYTF. The CDR3 DNA sequence: TGCGCCAGCAGTGAGTCCCCATTATCTGGCTACACCTTC.

This clone has only a few counts. With only one base between it and a far larger clone, this is likely a read error. Other DNA sequences within the sample encode an identical CDR3. This sequence joins TRBV10-2 and TRBJ1-1, with a possible D match to TRBD1 (6 bases). The CDR3 sequence is 13 residues long. The V end was cut by 5 bases, the J end by 2 bases, with 9 bases between. From germline, CDR1 is WSHSY and CDR2 SAAADI. CDR3 nucleotides: TGCGCCAGCAGTCCGACAGGTAACACTGAAGCTTTCTTT. The encoded protein is CASSPTGNTEAFF.